The present entry profiles one T cell receptor (beta chain) with its context. The germline gene is not matched at one end of the junction; a read error may be the cause. This entry comes from a study of blood T cell repertoires in COVID-19. On the study more broadly: Some COVID-19 samples were acute and others convalescent; all came from the United States, Italy and Spain. PBMCs, B-cell-depleted T cells, or T cells were the source of the cDNA or gDNA that made up the material.

CDR3 length: 14 amino acids. The germline V gene has CDR1 SSHAT and CDR2 FNYEAQ (reference sequence). Methods used by the authors: The authors estimated nucleated cell counts from reference gene primer amplification. This table comes from immunoSEQ multiplex PCR, and its TCRdb copy is limited to in-frame clones, with some not included. The V and J calls and the clone size are those of that table, but D and trimming were determined from the DNA. This table has about 42,000 clones, roughly nine tenths appearing once. This chain joins TRBV7-7 and TRBJ2-5, with D possibly being TRBD1 (5 bases). The material sequenced was peripheral blood. The receptor's source is a middle-aged man with active COVID-19. The CDR3 protein is CASSLTGSGETQYF. Here the CDR3 DNA reads TGTGCTAGCAGCTTAACCGGGTCAGGGGAGACCCAGTACTTC. The full variable domain, with the rest looked up from reference TRBV7-7 and TRBJ2-5, is GAGVSQSPRYKVTKRGQDVTLRCDPISSHATLYWYQQALGQGPEFLTYFNYEAQPDKSGLPSDRFSAERPEGSISTLTIQRTEQRDSAMYRCASSLTGSGETQYFGPGTRLLVL.